The TCR beta chain under discussion was sequenced for a study of blood T cells in healthy people across ages. PCR was performed a second time for about 6 to 11 cycles using a sample-barcoded 5' primer and a J-beta primer mix. MiXCR, applied by TCRdb to the 5' RACE reads, yields one record per CDR3 protein. Of some 560,000 distinct CDR3 sequences listed, over 25% were seen once; the top ten hold approximately 3.6%. Points on this clonotype: The target antigen is unknown.

Study-wide points: Whereas aged donors had fewer naive CD4+ cells, long-lived donors had more of them and higher diversity. Among T cells, TCR beta diversity per million cells dropped roughly linearly as age rose.

The CDR3 has 14 residues. Trimming pared 4 bases from V and 5 bases from J, leaving 15 bases between. This same sample was also part of a study on T cells of mothers and their children. According to that study: Microchimeric T cell clones that persisted were not detected.

This receptor was identified in a boy under 10 years old in good health. The sequenced sample was blood. The V gene is TRBV12-3 or TRBV12-4, the J gene TRBJ2-7, with D possibly TRBD2 on 7 matching bases. The CDR3 DNA reads as TGTGCCAGCAGTTCATGGGAGGGGGGCGACGAGCAGTACTTC. This sequence encodes CASSSWEGGDEQYF.